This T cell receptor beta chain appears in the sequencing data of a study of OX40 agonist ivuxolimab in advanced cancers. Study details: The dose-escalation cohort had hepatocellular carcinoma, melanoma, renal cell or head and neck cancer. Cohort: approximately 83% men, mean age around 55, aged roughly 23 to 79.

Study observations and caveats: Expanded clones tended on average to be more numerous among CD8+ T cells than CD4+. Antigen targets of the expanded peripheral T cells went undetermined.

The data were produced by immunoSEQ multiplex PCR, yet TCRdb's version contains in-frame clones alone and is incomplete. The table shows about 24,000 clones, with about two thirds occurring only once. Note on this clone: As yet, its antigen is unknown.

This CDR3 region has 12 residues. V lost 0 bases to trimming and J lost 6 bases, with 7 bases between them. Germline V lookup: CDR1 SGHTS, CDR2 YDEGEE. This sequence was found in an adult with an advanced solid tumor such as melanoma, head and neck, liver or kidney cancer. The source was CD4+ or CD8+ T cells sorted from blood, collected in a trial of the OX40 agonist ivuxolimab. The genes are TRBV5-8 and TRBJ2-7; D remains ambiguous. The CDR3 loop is CASSLVRAEQYF. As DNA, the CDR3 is TGTGCCAGCAGCTTGGTCCGTGCCGAGCAGTACTTC.